This T cell receptor beta chain is from a study of blood T cell repertoires in COVID-19. Original data processing: It was from reference gene primer amplification that nucleated cell counts were estimated. Method: immunoSEQ multiplex PCR; TCRdb's copy keeps in-frame clones and lacks some. V and J calls and clone size are those listed in that table; D and trimming were worked out from the DNA. Here the sample spans about 32,000 clones, around 87% being singletons. The CDR3 is 15 amino acids. CDR1 and CDR2 (germline): MNHEY, SMNVEV (reference sequence). V shed 5 bases, J shed 9 bases, and the junction held 12 bases outside the gene matches.

This TCR was sampled from a man aged 55-75 years with active COVID-19. This chain uses TRBV27 with TRBJ2-4, with 8 bases identical to TRBD2. The specimen sequenced was peripheral blood. The CDR3 spells CASSPIAGGLGIQYF. CDR3 in DNA: TGTGCCAGCAGTCCCATTGCGGGGGGTTTGGGCATTCAGTACTTC.